This TCR beta chain was documented in a study of cytomegalovirus exposure and HLA in healthy donors. After removal of 1 base from V and 1 base from J, the junction contained 5 bases not matched to a gene. Per germline, CDR1 SGHNT and CDR2 YYREEE (reference sequence). This CDR3 is 17 amino acids long. The PCR was carried out with 60 Vbeta primers and 13 Jbeta primers. TCRdb's copy holds only in-frame clones and misses some; the assay was immunoSEQ multiplex PCR. This table holds about 150,000 clones, 65% to 80% found once. The material sequenced was PBMCs. V usage is TRBV5-4 and J usage is TRBJ2-6; the match to TRBD1 covers 7 bases. This TCR was sampled from a middle-aged woman in good health and CMV-seronegative. The CDR3 protein is CASSLNRGRSGANVLTF. The DNA of the CDR3 is TGTGCCAGCAGCTTGAACAGGGGAAGGTCTGGGGCCAACGTCCTGACTTTC.